These 3 T cell receptor beta chains originate from one sample sequenced in a study of T cell responses to AZD1222 COVID-19 vaccine. The repertoire was sequenced with immunoSEQ multiplex PCR; TCRdb's copy has only in-frame clones and lacks some. Of around 190,000 clones in the sample, 88% are singletons; the top ten hold approximately 0.5%. The sample in question was peripheral blood, obtained on day 0 of AZD1222 vaccination. Every receptor here comes from an adult in good health.

This chain connects TRBV28 to TRBJ2-1; TRBD2 aligns across 11 bases. The CDR3 has 15 amino acids. In germline, CDR1 is MDHEN, CDR2 SYDVKM. V trimming: 6 bases; J trimming: 7 bases; junction bases outside the gene matches: 8. Here the CDR3 reads CASRLAGGPRNEQFF. The CDR3 DNA reads as TGTGCCAGCAGATTAGCGGGAGGGCCACGTAATGAGCAGTTCTTC. Drawing the rest from reference TRBV28 and TRBJ2-1, the complete variable domain is DVKVTQSSRYLVKRTGEKVFLECVQDMDHENMFWYRQDPGLGLRLIYFSYDVKMKEKGDIPEGYSVSREKKERFSLILESASTNQTSMYLCASRLAGGPRNEQFFGPGTRLTVL.

V and J are TRBV9 and TRBJ2-1; 11 bases map to TRBD2. There are 17 residues in the CDR3. The V gene's germline CDR1 is SGDLS and CDR2 YYNGEE. V dropped 0 bases and J dropped 7; count of bases not matched to a gene: 9. The CDR3 DNA sequence: TGTGCCAGCAGCGTAGAGGGGCTAGCGGGAGGCCGGAATGAGCAGTTCTTC. Encoded protein: CASSVEGLAGGRNEQFF.

The chain has TRBV2 and TRBJ1-3; 9 nucleotides match TRBD1. Losses at the gene ends were 8 bases for V and 7 bases for J; bases not matched to a gene: 12. CDR1 is SNHLY and CDR2 is FYNNEI in the germline V gene. CDR3 length: 15 residues. For the CDR3, the DNA is TGTGCCAGCGTGGGTCGGGACAGGGTCGGCAACACCATATATTTT. Its protein is CASVGRDRVGNTIYF.